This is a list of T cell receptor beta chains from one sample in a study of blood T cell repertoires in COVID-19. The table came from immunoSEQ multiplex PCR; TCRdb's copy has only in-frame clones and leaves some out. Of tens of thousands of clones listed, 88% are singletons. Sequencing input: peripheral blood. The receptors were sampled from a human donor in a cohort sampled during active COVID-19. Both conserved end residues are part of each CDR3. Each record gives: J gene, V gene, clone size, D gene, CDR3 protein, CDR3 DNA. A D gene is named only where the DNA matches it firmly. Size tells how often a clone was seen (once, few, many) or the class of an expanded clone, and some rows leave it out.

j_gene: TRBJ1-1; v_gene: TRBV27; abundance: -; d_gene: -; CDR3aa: CASSLAEDTEAFF; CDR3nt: TGTGCCAGCAGTTTGGCCGAGGACACTGAAGCTTTCTTT
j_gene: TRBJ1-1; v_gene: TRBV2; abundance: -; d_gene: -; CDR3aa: CASSEMQGTEAFF; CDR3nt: TGTGCCAGCAGTGAGATGCAGGGGACTGAAGCTTTCTTT
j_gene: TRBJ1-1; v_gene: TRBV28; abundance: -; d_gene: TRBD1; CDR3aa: CASSPDRGRGTEAFF; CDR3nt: TGTGCCAGCAGTCCGGACAGGGGGAGGGGCACTGAAGCTTTCTTT
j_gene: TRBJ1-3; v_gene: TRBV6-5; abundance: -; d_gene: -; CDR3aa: CASSYEYRATGNTIYF; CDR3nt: TGTGCCAGCAGTTATGAGTACAGGGCAACTGGAAACACCATATATTTT
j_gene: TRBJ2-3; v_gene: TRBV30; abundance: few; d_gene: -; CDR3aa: CAWSKGQGWGTQYF; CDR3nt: TGTGCCTGGAGTAAGGGACAAGGTTGGGGTACGCAGTATTTT
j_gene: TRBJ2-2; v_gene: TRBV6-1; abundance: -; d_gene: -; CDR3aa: CASSEVLTGELFF; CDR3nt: TGTGCCAGCAGTGAAGTTCTCACCGGGGAGCTGTTTTTT
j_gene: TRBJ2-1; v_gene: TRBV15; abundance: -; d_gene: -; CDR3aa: CATRQGGPYNEQFF; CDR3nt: TGTGCCACCAGGCAGGGGGGTCCCTACAATGAGCAGTTCTTC
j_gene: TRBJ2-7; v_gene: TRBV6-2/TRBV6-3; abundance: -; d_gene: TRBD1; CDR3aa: CASSYPTGATNYEQYF; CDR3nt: TGTGCCAGCAGTTACCCCACAGGGGCCACTAACTACGAGCAGTACTTC
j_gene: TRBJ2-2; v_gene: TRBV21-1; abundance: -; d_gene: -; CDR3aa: CASSPTGGSDGELFF; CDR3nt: TGTGCCAGCAGCCCTACGGGGGGCTCGGACGGGGAGCTGTTTTTT
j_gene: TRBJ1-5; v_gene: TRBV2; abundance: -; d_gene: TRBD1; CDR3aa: CASSTGTGDGQPQHF; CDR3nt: TGTGCCAGCAGTACCGGGACAGGGGACGGACAGCCCCAGCATTTT
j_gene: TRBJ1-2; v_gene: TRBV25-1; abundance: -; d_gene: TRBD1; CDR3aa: CASSEEAGGSYGYTF; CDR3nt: TGTGCCAGCAGTGAAGAGGCAGGGGGTTCCTATGGCTACACCTTC
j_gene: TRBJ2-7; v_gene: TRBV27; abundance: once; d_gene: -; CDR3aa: CASSSSGALYEQYF; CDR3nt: TGTGCCAGCAGTTCAAGCGGCGCCCTGTACGAGCAGTACTTC
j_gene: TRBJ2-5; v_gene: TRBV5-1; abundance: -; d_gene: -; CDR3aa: CASSLGQQETQYF; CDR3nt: TGCGCCAGCAGCTTGGGACAGCAAGAGACCCAGTACTTC
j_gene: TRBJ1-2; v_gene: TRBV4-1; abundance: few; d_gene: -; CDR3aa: CASSQQGWGSDGYTF; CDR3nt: TGCGCCAGCAGCCAACAGGGGTGGGGTTCCGATGGCTACACCTTC
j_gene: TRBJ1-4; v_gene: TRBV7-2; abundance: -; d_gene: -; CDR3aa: CASSRLGVGEKLFF; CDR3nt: TGTGCCAGCAGCCGTCTAGGGGTGGGTGAAAAACTGTTTTTT
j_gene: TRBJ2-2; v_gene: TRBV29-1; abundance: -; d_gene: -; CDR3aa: CSVGRGPPDTGELFF; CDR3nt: TGCAGCGTTGGAAGAGGGCCTCCCGACACCGGGGAGCTGTTTTTT
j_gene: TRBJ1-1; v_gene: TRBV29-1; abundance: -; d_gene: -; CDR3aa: CSVAGVRNTEAFF; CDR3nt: TGCAGCGTAGCAGGGGTTCGGAACACTGAAGCTTTCTTT
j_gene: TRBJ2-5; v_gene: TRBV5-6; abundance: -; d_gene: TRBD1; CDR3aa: CASSYTGGGQETQYF; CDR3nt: TGTGCCAGCAGCTATACAGGGGGAGGCCAAGAGACCCAGTACTTC
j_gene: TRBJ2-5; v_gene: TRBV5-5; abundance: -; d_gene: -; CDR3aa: CASSLASPETQYF; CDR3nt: TGTGCCAGCAGCTTGGCGTCCCCCGAGACCCAGTACTTC
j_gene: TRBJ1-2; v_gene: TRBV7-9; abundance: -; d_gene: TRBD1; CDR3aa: CASSPGGTRDRGYTF; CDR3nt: TGTGCCAGCAGCCCCGGGGGGACCCGGGACAGGGGCTACACCTTC
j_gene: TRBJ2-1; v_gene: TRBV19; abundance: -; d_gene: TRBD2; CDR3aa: CASSIDAFSGVYNEQFF; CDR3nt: TGTGCCAGTAGTATAGATGCCTTTAGCGGGGTATACAATGAGCAGTTCTTC
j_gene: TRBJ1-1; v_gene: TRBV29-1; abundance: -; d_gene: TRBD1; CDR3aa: CSAGGQGKAFF; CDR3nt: TGCAGCGCGGGGGGACAGGGGAAAGCTTTCTTT
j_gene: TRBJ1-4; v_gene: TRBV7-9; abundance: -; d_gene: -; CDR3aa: CASTEVATNEKLFF; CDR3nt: TGTGCCAGCACCGAGGTTGCAACTAATGAAAAACTGTTTTTT
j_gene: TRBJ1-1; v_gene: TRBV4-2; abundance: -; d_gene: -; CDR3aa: CASSQEKASTEAFF; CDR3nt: TGTGCCAGCAGCCAAGAAAAAGCGAGCACTGAAGCTTTCTTT
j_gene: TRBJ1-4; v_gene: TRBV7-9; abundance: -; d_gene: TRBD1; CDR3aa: CASSLGQEQKLFF; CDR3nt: TGTGCCAGCAGCCTCGGACAGGAACAAAAACTGTTTTTT
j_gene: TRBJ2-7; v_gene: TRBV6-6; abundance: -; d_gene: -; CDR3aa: CASSPRTGYEQYF; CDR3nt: TGTGCCAGCAGTCCGAGAACAGGCTACGAGCAGTACTTC
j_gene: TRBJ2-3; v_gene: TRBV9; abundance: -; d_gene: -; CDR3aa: CASSAHPGADTQYF; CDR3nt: TGTGCCAGCAGCGCCCACCCGGGGGCAGATACGCAGTATTTT
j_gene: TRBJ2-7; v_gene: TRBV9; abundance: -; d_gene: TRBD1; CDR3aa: CASSVGTGSREQYF; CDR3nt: TGTGCCAGCAGCGTCGGGACAGGGAGCCGCGAGCAGTACTTC
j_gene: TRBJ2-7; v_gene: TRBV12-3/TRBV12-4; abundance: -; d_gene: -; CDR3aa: CASSKTGYEQYF; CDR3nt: TGTGCCAGCAGTAAGACAGGCTACGAGCAGTACTTC
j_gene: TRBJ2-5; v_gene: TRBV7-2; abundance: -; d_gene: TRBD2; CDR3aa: CASSLAGGETQYF; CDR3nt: TGTGCCAGCAGCCTAGCGGGGGGAGAGACCCAGTACTTC
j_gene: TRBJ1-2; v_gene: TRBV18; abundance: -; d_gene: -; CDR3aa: CASSPPTGDLYGYTF; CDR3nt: TGTGCCAGCTCACCACCCACGGGGGACCTCTATGGCTACACCTTC
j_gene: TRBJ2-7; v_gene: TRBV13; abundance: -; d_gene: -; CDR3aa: CASSPSYEQYF; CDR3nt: TGTGCCAGCAGCCCCAGTTACGAGCAGTACTTC
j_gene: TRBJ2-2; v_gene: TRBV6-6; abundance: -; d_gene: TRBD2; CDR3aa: CASSPRIFSGGTNTGELFF; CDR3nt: TGTGCCAGCAGTCCTCGGATATTTAGCGGGGGCACGAACACCGGGGAGCTGTTTTTT
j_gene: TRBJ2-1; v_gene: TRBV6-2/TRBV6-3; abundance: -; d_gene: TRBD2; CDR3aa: CASSYLSGGGYNEQFF; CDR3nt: TGTGCCAGCAGTTATCTTAGCGGGGGGGGATACAATGAGCAGTTCTTC
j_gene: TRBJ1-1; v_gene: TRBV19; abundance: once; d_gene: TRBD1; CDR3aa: CASSSTGANTEAFF; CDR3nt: TGTGCCAGTAGTTCGACAGGGGCCAACACTGAAGCTTTCTTT
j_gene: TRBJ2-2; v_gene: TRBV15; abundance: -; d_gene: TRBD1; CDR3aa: CATGQELNTGELFF; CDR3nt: TGTGCCACCGGACAGGAACTGAACACCGGGGAGCTGTTTTTT
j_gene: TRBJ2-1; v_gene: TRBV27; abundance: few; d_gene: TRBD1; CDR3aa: CASSPQPWTGGSSYNEQFF; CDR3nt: TGTGCCAGCAGTCCACAACCTTGGACAGGGGGCTCTTCTTACAATGAGCAGTTCTTC
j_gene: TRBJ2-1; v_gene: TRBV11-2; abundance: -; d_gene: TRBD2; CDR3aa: CASSFGAQRGYYNEQFF; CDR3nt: TGTGCCAGCAGCTTTGGGGCCCAGCGGGGGTACTACAATGAGCAGTTCTTC
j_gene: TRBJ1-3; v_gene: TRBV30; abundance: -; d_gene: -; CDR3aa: CAWSVRGDYSGNTIYF; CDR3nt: TGTGCCTGGAGTGTACGGGGGGATTACTCTGGAAACACCATATATTTT
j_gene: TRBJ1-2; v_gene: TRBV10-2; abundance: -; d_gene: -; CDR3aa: CASADGGYGYTF; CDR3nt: TGCGCCAGCGCCGACGGCGGCTATGGCTACACCTTC
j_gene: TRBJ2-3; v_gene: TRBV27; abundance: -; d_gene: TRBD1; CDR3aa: CASRNTGADTQYF; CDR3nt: TGTGCCAGCAGGAATACAGGGGCAGATACGCAGTATTTT
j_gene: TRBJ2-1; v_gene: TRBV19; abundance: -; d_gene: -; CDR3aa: CATRTTGFSYNEQFF; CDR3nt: TGTGCCACCCGAACGACAGGTTTCTCCTACAATGAGCAGTTCTTC
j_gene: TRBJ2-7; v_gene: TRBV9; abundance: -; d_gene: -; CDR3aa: CASSVRDFGEYEQYF; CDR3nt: TGTGCCAGCAGCGTAAGGGACTTTGGGGAATACGAGCAGTACTTC
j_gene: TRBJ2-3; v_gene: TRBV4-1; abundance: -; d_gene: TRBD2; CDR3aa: CASSSLAGGRDTDTQYF; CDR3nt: TGCGCCAGCAGCTCTCTAGCGGGGGGGCGGGACACAGATACGCAGTATTTT
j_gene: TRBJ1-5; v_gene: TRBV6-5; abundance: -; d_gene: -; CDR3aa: CASATGSGNQPQHF; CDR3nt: TGTGCCAGCGCAACAGGGAGTGGCAATCAGCCCCAGCATTTT
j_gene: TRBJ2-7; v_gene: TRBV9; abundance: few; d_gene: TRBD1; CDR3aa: CASSASGTGKYEQYF; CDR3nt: TGTGCCAGCAGCGCATCCGGGACAGGGAAGTACGAGCAGTACTTC